This is a list of T cell receptor beta chains from one sample in a study of neurological immune-mediated disorders. TCRdb called the 5' RACE reads again in MiXCR, with one record for every CDR3 protein. In the table there are about 40,000 distinct CDR3 sequences, approximately 14% of which are singletons. The specimen was CD4+ T cells from blood. These receptor sequences come from a woman in her fifties or sixties with HTLV-1-associated myelopathy (HAM/TSP). Each CDR3 is given with its conserved first and last residue. The D gene is left open where the match is weak. Size is omitted from some rows. Given values are once, few, many or a class for expanded clones.

v_call,d_call,j_call,clone_size,cdr3_aa,cdr3_nt
TRBV6-6,.,TRBJ2-6,many,CASREQAGANVLTF,TGTGCCAGCAGGGAACAGGCTGGGGCCAACGTCCTGACTTTC
TRBV7-9,.,TRBJ1-1,many,CASKYREGQHMNTEAFF,TGTGCCAGCAAATATCGGGAGGGCCAGCACATGAACACTGAAGCTTTCTTT
TRBV2,TRBD1,TRBJ2-7,.,CASTEKQGWSEQYF,TGTGCCAGCACCGAAAAACAGGGGTGGAGCGAGCAGTACTTC
TRBV20-1,TRBD2,TRBJ2-3,few,CSARDSGGADTQYF,TGCAGTGCTAGAGATAGCGGGGGGGCAGATACGCAGTATTTT
TRBV12-3/TRBV12-4,.,TRBJ1-2,many,CASSRGGGFSGYTF,TGTGCCAGCAGCCGTGGTGGGGGGTTTAGCGGCTACACCTTC
TRBV5-1,.,TRBJ2-3,many,CASSLVSDSSTDTQYF,TGCGCCAGCAGCTTGGTCTCAGATTCTAGCACAGATACGCAGTATTTT
TRBV20-1,.,TRBJ2-1,many,CSAGQGGRVEQFF,TGCAGTGCCGGGCAAGGGGGGCGTGTTGAGCAGTTCTTC
TRBV5-1,.,TRBJ2-7,once,CASTLGYYQYF,TGCGCCAGCACTCTCGGCTACTATCAGTACTTC
TRBV7-6,.,TRBJ1-2,.,CASSFYICSARDLVGYGYTF,.
TRBV21-1,.,TRBJ1-1,medium-sized,CASSTMVEDTEAFF,TGTGCCAGCAGCACGATGGTAGAGGACACTGAAGCTTTCTTT
TRBV3-1,.,TRBJ1-1,many,CASSSRTEKYF,TGTGCCAGCAGCTCCCGGACAGAGAAATACTTT
TRBV5-1,.,TRBJ2-7,many,CASKVLEVSEQYF,TGCGCCAGCAAGGTCCTTGAGGTTTCCGAGCAGTACTTC
TRBV4-1,.,TRBJ2-7,many,CASSQFPGTPGAYEQYF,TGCGCCAGCAGCCAGTTTCCCGGGACACCGGGGGCCTACGAGCAGTACTTC
TRBV20-1,.,TRBJ1-2,many,CSATSQNYGYTF,TGCAGTGCTACATCACAGAACTATGGCTACACCTTC
TRBV20-1,TRBD1,TRBJ1-5,many,CSATPPGDRNQPQHF,TGCAGTGCTACCCCACCTGGGGACAGGAATCAGCCCCAGCATTTT
TRBV7-2,.,TRBJ2-1,many,CASTPPGGSYNEQFF,TGTGCCAGCACCCCCCCTGGGGGATCCTACAATGAGCAGTTCTTC
TRBV5-1,TRBD1,TRBJ2-7,medium-sized,CASGQGQGAYEQYF,TGCGCCAGCGGACAGGGACAGGGGGCTTACGAGCAGTACTTC
TRBV27,TRBD1,TRBJ2-7,many,CASLSTGTGGSFLDGHEQYF,TGTGCCAGCCTATCAACTGGGACAGGGGGTTCTTTTTTGGATGGGCACGAGCAGTACTTC
TRBV11-2,TRBD1,TRBJ2-3,many,CASRPGQGIDTQYF,TGTGCCAGCAGACCGGGACAGGGTATTGATACGCAGTATTTT
TRBV30,.,TRBJ1-4,few,CAWGDFNEKLFF,TGTGCCTGGGGGGATTTTAATGAAAAACTGTTTTTT
TRBV6-1,.,TRBJ2-5,many,CASSELTYRPPGKETQYF,TGTGCCAGCAGTGAACTGACCTATCGCCCTCCGGGAAAAGAGACCCAGTACTTC
TRBV6-2/TRBV6-3,.,TRBJ2-7,many,CASSTPRVRGYEQYF,TGTGCCAGCAGTACCCCCCGCGTCAGGGGATACGAGCAGTACTTC
TRBV5-6,TRBD2,TRBJ2-3,many,CASSFTSGERDTQYF,TGTGCCAGCAGCTTCACTAGCGGGGAACGAGATACGCAGTATTTT
TRBV18,TRBD1,TRBJ1-2,many,CASSPWDRGYGYTF,TGTGCCAGCTCACCATGGGACAGGGGCTATGGCTACACCTTC
TRBV20-1,TRBD1,TRBJ1-1,many,CSAGTGVPVTEAFF,TGCAGTGCTGGCACAGGGGTCCCCGTAACTGAAGCTTTCTTT
TRBV24-1,TRBD1,TRBJ1-6,many,CATSDLPDRGLTYSYNSPLHF,TGTGCCACCAGTGATCTGCCGGACAGGGGGTTAACCTATTCCTATAATTCACCCCTCCACTTT
TRBV9,.,TRBJ2-1,many,CASSPDVYNEQFF,TGTGCCAGCAGCCCCGACGTCTACAATGAGCAGTTCTTC
TRBV29-1,TRBD2,TRBJ2-1,many,CSGRSGGSYNEQFF,TGCAGCGGGCGTAGCGGGGGGAGTTACAATGAGCAGTTCTTC
TRBV2,.,TRBJ1-6,many,CASSEEGGGSPLHF,TGTGCCAGCAGTGAAGAGGGAGGGGGATCACCCCTCCACTTT
TRBV20-1,TRBD2,TRBJ2-5,many,CSAARTSGGVETQYF,TGCAGTGCTGCTCGGACTAGCGGGGGGGTAGAGACCCAGTACTTC
TRBV4-1,TRBD1,TRBJ2-1,many,CASSQGTGRTYNEQFF,TGCGCCAGCAGCCAAGGGACAGGGAGAACCTACAATGAGCAGTTCTTC
TRBV4-1,.,TRBJ1-5,many,CASSQDRLGNQPQHF,TGCGCCAGCAGCCAAGATAGGCTGGGCAATCAGCCCCAGCATTTT
TRBV30,.,TRBJ1-2,many,CAWSSMGGYTF,TGTGCCTGGAGTAGTATGGGCGGCTACACCTTC
TRBV5-5,.,TRBJ2-1,many,CASSFLLGTYNEQFF,TGTGCCAGCAGCTTCTTGCTGGGCACCTACAATGAGCAGTTCTTC
TRBV10-3,.,TRBJ2-1,many,CAISGKDEQFF,TGTGCCATCAGTGGAAAGGATGAGCAGTTCTTC
TRBV7-9,.,TRBJ1-2,many,CASSYSPGQGASYGYTF,TGTGCCAGCAGCTATTCCCCCGGGCAGGGAGCCTCATATGGCTACACCTTC
TRBV7-2,.,TRBJ2-7,many,CASSSNSYEQYF,TGTGCCAGCAGTTCTAACTCCTACGAGCAGTACTTC
TRBV20-1,TRBD2,TRBJ2-3,many,CSASVRLAGGPTDTQYF,TGCAGTGCTAGTGTTCGGCTAGCGGGGGGGCCAACAGATACGCAGTATTTT
TRBV5-1,.,TRBJ2-3,many,CASSLAVAALASTDTQYF,TGCGCCAGCAGCTTGGCTGTAGCGGCACTAGCTAGCACAGATACGCAGTATTTT